The next 23 T cell receptor beta chains were all read from a single sample in a study of T cells in Graves' hyperthyroidism and ophthalmopathy. RNA transcripts gave rise to amplified TCR beta CDR3 regions. Researchers ran a first-round RT-PCR on the TCR CDR3 using the HTBI primer set. MiXCR was run by TCRdb on the multiplex PCR reads, yielding one entry per CDR3 protein. The profile shows 250,000 to 300,000 distinct CDR3 sequences, 12% to 15% of them singletons. Sequenced: blood. All receptors derive from a woman aged 45-59 years with Graves' hyperthyroidism that later progressed to Graves' ophthalmopathy.

The chain has TRBV4-3 and TRBJ2-7; 9 bases fit TRBD1. The junction had 12 bases not matched to a gene; V was cut back by 0 bases and J by 3 bases. The CDR3 length is 18 residues. Germline values: CDR1 LGHNA, CDR2 YSLEER. The CDR3 nucleotides read TGCGCCAGCAGCCAAGATCGTAAAGGGGACAGGGAGGGCTACGAGCAGTACTTC. Protein sequence: CASSQDRKGDREGYEQYF.

This clonotype was recorded many times. V gene TRBV2 combines with J gene TRBJ2-2, with 7 bases lining up with TRBD2. J was trimmed by 7 bases and V by 5 bases; bases with no gene match: 7. This CDR3 region has 14 residues. Germline CDR1 and CDR2: SNHLY and FYNNEI. CDR3 bases: TGTGCCAGCAGTTGGGAGGGCCTGCACGGGGAGCTGTTTTTT. Translation gives CASSWEGLHGELFF.

Ten or more counts support this clonotype. The V gene is TRBV5-1, the J gene TRBJ2-3; no clear D. Between the trimmed V and J ends, which lost 8 bases and 2 bases, there was a span of 6 bases. This CDR3 has 11 amino acids. The germline gives CDR1 SGHRS, CDR2 YFSETQ. The DNA of the CDR3 is TGCGCCAGTGGATTCACAGATACGCAGTATTTT. It is translated as CASGFTDTQYF.

This clonotype appeared many times. The chain joins TRBV12-3 or TRBV12-4 to TRBJ2-7, with D possibly matching TRBD1 (5 bases). CDR3 length: 14 residues. The V gene lost 3 bases and the J gene lost 4 bases, with 13 bases spanning the gap. CDR3 residues: CASSFMTADYEQYF. Here the CDR3 DNA reads TGTGCCAGCAGTTTTATGACAGCTGATTACGAGCAGTACTTC.

Only a few counts were recorded for this clonotype. V gene TRBV28 combines with J gene TRBJ1-1; a possible D gene is TRBD1 (5 bases). This CDR3 has 13 residues. V was cut by 6 bases and J by 4 bases, with 12 bases left in between. Germline V gene sequence: CDR1 MDHEN, CDR2 SYDVKM. CDR3 in amino acids: CASSRVEGTEAFF. CDR3 DNA: TGTGCCAGCAGCAGGGTTGAGGGCACTGAAGCTTTCTTT.

This clonotype was seen many times. This chain links TRBV11-3 with TRBJ1-1; D may be TRBD1 (6 bases). In germline, CDR1 is SGHNT, CDR2 YENEEA. The CDR3 extends over 13 amino acids. V was pared by 2 bases and J by 9 bases, with 13 bases between. CDR3 bases: TGTGCCAGCAGCTTAACATCCGGGGGCCAAGCTTTCTTT. It translates to CASSLTSGGQAFF.

The sample holds many counts of this clonotype. This sequence joins TRBV2 and TRBJ2-7; D is undetermined. This CDR3 is built from 11 residues. Germline loops: CDR1 SNHLY, CDR2 FYNNEI. V was pared by 7 bases and J by 11 bases, with 15 bases between. The DNA for the CDR3 is TGTGCCAGCAATTCCTTACCGAGCAAGTACTTC. Translation gives CASNSLPSKYF.

The CDR3 DNA follows: TGCAGTGCTACTAGAATACCCTCCTACAATGAGCAGTTCTTC. Translated: CSATRIPSYNEQFF. The chain employs TRBV20-1 and TRBJ2-1; no firm D call. Germline V gene data show CDR1 as DFQATT and CDR2 as SNEGSKA (reference sequence). Trimming left V 4 bases short and J 0 bases short, with 10 bases between. This CDR3 contains 14 residues.

The chain combines TRBV6-5 with TRBJ2-7; D might be TRBD2 (5 bases). The CDR3 covers 12 residues. CDR1 is MNHEY, CDR2 SVGAGI, per germline. V was pared by 2 bases and J by 5 bases, with 7 bases between. CDR3 residues: CASSYRGNEQYF. The CDR3 DNA reads as TGTGCCAGCAGTTACCGGGGTAACGAGCAGTACTTC.

This clonotype has a handful of counts. V and J are TRBV7-9 and TRBJ2-5, with TRBD2 matching 13 bases. Germline CDR1 is SEHNR and CDR2 is FQNEAQ (reference sequence). The length of the CDR3 is 18 residues. V dropped 4 bases and J dropped 1; count of bases not matched to a gene: 9. The CDR3, as DNA: TGTGCCAGCAGCTCTAGTTGGGGACTAGCGGGATCCCAAGAGACCCAGTACTTC. It codes for CASSSSWGLAGSQETQYF.

This clonotype was seen at least ten times. This chain connects TRBV28 to TRBJ2-7; D gene unclear. Trimming stripped 4 bases from V and 3 bases from J, with 10 bases between. Per germline, CDR1 MDHEN and CDR2 SYDVKM. The CDR3 spans 13 residues. CDR3 DNA: TGTGCCAGCAGTTCCTCTGATAGCTACGAGCAGTACTTC. It translates to CASSSSDSYEQYF.

This clonotype was counted a few times. J is TRBJ1-2 and V is TRBV28; a possible D gene is TRBD1 (5 bases). Germline assignment: CDR1 MDHEN and CDR2 SYDVKM. V lost 2 bases, J lost 5 bases, and 9 bases lay in between. CDR3 size: 13 residues. This chain's CDR3 is CASSLGGRYGYTF. The CDR3, as DNA: TGTGCCAGCAGTTTAGGGGGGAGGTATGGCTACACCTTC.

This clonotype was counted at least ten times. The gene calls are TRBV20-1 and TRBJ1-2; tentatively, D is TRBD1 (5 bases). The CDR3 spans 12 residues. Germline V gene data show CDR1 as DFQATT and CDR2 as SNEGSKA (reference sequence). Trimming cost V 6 bases and J 5 bases, with 13 bases left between them. The CDR3 coding sequence is TGCAGTGCCCGCGGGACGGATTATGGCTACACCTTC. It codes for CSARGTDYGYTF.

This clonotype was seen ten or more times. The chain employs TRBV20-1 and TRBJ2-7; TRBD2 matches at 8 bases. The ends lost 6 bases at V and 9 bases at J; junction bases unmatched: 16. The CDR3 contains 14 residues. CDR1 is DFQATT, CDR2 SNEGSKA, per germline (reference sequence). CDR3 coding DNA: TGCAGTGCCCAAGATGCTAGCGGGTCGGCCCCGCAGTACTTC. Translated, it gives CSAQDASGSAPQYF.

This clonotype was seen only a few times. The V and J genes are TRBV4-1 and TRBJ1-1; 11 bases are shared with TRBD1. CDR1 is MGHRA and CDR2 is YSYEKL in the germline V gene. V gave up 0 bases and J gave up 1 base; unmatched junction bases: 10. This CDR3 spans 19 amino acids. The CDR3 DNA sequence: TGCGCCAGCAGCCAAGATCTATTAGGACAGGGGGCGTGGAACACTGAAGCTTTCTTT. Protein product: CASSQDLLGQGAWNTEAFF.

V is TRBV27 and J is TRBJ1-1; D unclear. With 3 bases removed from V and 5 bases from J, the gap between germline ends came to 13 bases. The length of the CDR3 is 14 residues. Germline V gives CDR1 MNHEY, CDR2 SMNVEV (reference sequence). CDR3 nucleotide sequence: TGTGCCAGCAGTTTTGCTGGCGATGAGACTGAAGCTTTCTTT. The encoded protein is CASSFAGDETEAFF.

In this sample, this clonotype turned up many times. The CDR3 reads CASSYSAEGTEAFF. Written as DNA, the CDR3 is TGTGCCAGCAGTTACTCCGCCGAGGGCACTGAAGCTTTCTTT. The chain joins TRBV6-5 to TRBJ1-1; no reliable D call. This CDR3 region has 14 residues. The V end was cut by 0 bases, the J end by 4 bases, with 9 bases between. Germline-derived CDR1 and CDR2 are MNHEY and SVGAGI.

This clonotype has a handful of counts. This chain links TRBV4-2 with TRBJ1-2; D gene ambiguous. V dropped 0 bases and J dropped 4 bases, with 9 bases sitting between them. The CDR3 loop spans 14 amino acids. The germline CDR1 and CDR2 sequences are LGHNA and YNFKEQ. The CDR3: CASSQEGSSYGYTF. The CDR3 DNA is TGTGCCAGCAGCCAAGAGGGCAGCTCCTATGGCTACACCTTC.

This clonotype was seen at least ten times. This chain connects TRBV7-6 to TRBJ2-7; 11 nucleotides line up with TRBD2. CDR3 length equals 16 residues. Trimming at V came to 1 base and at J to 5 bases, leaving 7 bases not matched to a gene. CDR1 and CDR2 from the germline V gene are SGHVS and FNYEAQ. The CDR3, as DNA: TGTGCCAGCAGCTTAGTTATTCTAGCGGGAGGCCACGAGCAGTACTTC. Protein: CASSLVILAGGHEQYF.

This clonotype was seen a few times. The rearrangement links TRBV27 to TRBJ1-5; D possibly corresponds to TRBD1 (6 bases). V was shortened by 6 bases and J by 3 bases, with 12 bases between the two germline ends. The germline V gene encodes CDR1 MNHEY and CDR2 SMNVEV (reference sequence). This CDR3 spans 14 amino acids. The CDR3 coding sequence is TGTGCCAGCAGGATAGGACAGTCCAATCAGCCCCAGCATTTT. Its protein product is CASRIGQSNQPQHF.

A note on this clonotype: This may arise from a read error, as a much more abundant clone is one base away. V gene TRBV3-1 combines with J gene TRBJ2-7, with D tentatively TRBD2 (6 bases). CDR3 length: 13 residues. Trimming cost V 4 bases and J 4 bases, with 11 bases left between them. The V gene's germline CDR1 is LGHDT and CDR2 YNNKEL (reference sequence). The CDR3 loop reads CASSRASAYEQYF. The DNA for the CDR3 is TGTGCCAGCAGCCGGGCTAGCGCTTACGAGCAGTACTTC.

This clonotype appeared many times. CDR3 residues: CASSLPPQAWTPAGPAYGYTF. DNA of the CDR3: TGTGCCAGCAGTTTACCTCCCCAAGCGTGGACACCAGCCGGTCCGGCCTATGGCTACACCTTC. J is TRBJ1-2 and V is TRBV28; D may be TRBD1 (5 bases). Germline V gives CDR1 MDHEN, CDR2 SYDVKM. V lost 2 bases and J lost 4, with 32 bases in between. The CDR3 is 21 amino acids.

This clonotype occurred once. V and J are TRBV20-1 and TRBJ1-2; no reliable D call. The CDR3 contains 12 residues. The germline V gene has CDR1 DFQATT and CDR2 SNEGSKA (reference sequence). The V end was cut by 0 bases, the J end by 11 bases, with 13 bases between. CDR3 DNA sequence: TGCAGTGCTAGAGATCGGACTAGTGGATACACCTTC. Translated, it gives CSARDRTSGYTF.